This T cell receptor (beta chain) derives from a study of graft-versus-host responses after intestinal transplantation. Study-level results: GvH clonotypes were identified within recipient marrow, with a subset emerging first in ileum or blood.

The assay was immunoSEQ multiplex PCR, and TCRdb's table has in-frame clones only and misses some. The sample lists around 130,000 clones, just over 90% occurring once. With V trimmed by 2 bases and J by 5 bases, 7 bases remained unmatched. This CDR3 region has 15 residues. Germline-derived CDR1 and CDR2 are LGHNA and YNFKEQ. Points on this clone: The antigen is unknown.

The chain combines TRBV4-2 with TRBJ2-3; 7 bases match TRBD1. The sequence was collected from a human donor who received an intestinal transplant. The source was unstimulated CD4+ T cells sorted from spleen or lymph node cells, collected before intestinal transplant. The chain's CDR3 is CASSQRGPSGDTQYF. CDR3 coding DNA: TGTGCCAGCAGCCAAAGGGGGCCTTCGGGAGATACGCAGTATTTT.